The sequence of this TCR beta chain was determined in a study of cytomegalovirus exposure and HLA in healthy donors. V was cut by 1 base and J by 5 bases, with 8 bases left in between. The CDR3 contains 13 residues. Looked up from germline, CDR1 is SEHNR and CDR2 is FQNEAQ (reference sequence). Concerning this clone: What it binds is not known.

With 60 Vbeta and 13 Jbeta primers, the PCR was carried out. TCRdb keeps only in-frame clones here, not all; method: immunoSEQ multiplex PCR. The sample holds more than 95,000 clones, roughly 78% seen once. The study's findings and limits: Another analysis was done later, and it associated approximately 18,000 TCR beta sequences with HLA alleles at 0.05 false discovery rate. Later, an analysis showed that TCR beta chains associated with HLA were more clonally expanded than others that were equally common. Rare sequences made up most TCRs, while some public TCRs were found in many donors.

The TCR comes from a middle-aged woman in good health and CMV-seronegative. This chain uses TRBV7-9 with TRBJ1-1; D unresolved. Material for sequencing was PBMCs. The CDR3 coding sequence is TGTGCCAGCAGCTTAGTGGAGTCGACTGAAGCTTTCTTT. Protein product: CASSLVESTEAFF. The variable domain in full, with the rest retrieved from reference TRBV7-9 and TRBJ1-1, is DTGVSQNPRHKITKRGQNVTFRCDPISEHNRLYWYRQTLGQGPEFLTYFQNEAQLEKSRLLSDRFSAERPKGSFSTLEIQRTEQGDSAMYLCASSLVESTEAFFGQGTRLTVV.